Listed here is a single T cell receptor beta chain. The V end was cut by 1 base, the J end by 9 bases, with 10 bases between. This CDR3 comprises 13 residues. Assay used: immunoSEQ multiplex PCR; TCRdb lists only in-frame clones, some missing. The sample records hundreds of thousands of clones, around 89% being singletons. This entry is derived from a study of Ad26.COV2.S vaccination and SARS-CoV-2 variants. Overall study context: Doses of Ad26.COV2.S were injected into muscle once or twice, 56 days apart.

Treatment described: 15 to 20 received Ad26.COV2.S at low or high dose, single or two shots; several received placebo; per-sample allocation not given. Sampling was performed 63 days after the first vaccine or placebo injection. This sequence joins TRBV12-3 or TRBV12-4 and TRBJ2-1, with a possible D match to TRBD2 (5 bases). The TCR sequence derives from a person aged 18 to 65 who received the Ad26.COV2.S COVID-19 vaccine or a placebo. The sequences come from peripheral blood, collected in a trial of Ad26.COV2.S vaccine versus placebo. Here the CDR3 DNA reads TGTGCCAGCAGTTTAGTTGTAGGGAGTGAGCAGTTCTTC. This encodes CASSLVVGSEQFF.